These 10 T cell receptor beta chains share one sample of origin, sequenced in a study of chemoradiotherapy in HPV16-positive cancers. The method was immunoSEQ multiplex PCR; TCRdb's version includes in-frame clones alone and lacks a portion of them. Among 53,000 or so clones listed, 90% were seen once. Sequencing used blood, obtained from a patient who underwent chemoradiotherapy. The receptors shown here come from a human donor with HPV-associated anogenital cancer.

The sample holds one count of this clone. The chain recombines TRBV9 with TRBJ1-2, with unresolved D. Deletions cut 2 bases from V and 4 bases from J, with 6 bases between. CDR3 length: 12 amino acids. From germline, CDR1 is SGDLS and CDR2 YYNGEE. The CDR3 spells CASSVLGYGYTF. DNA for the CDR3: TGTGCCAGCAGCGTTCTGGGCTATGGCTACACCTTC.

The chain uses TRBV4-1 and TRBJ2-1; 9 positions agree with TRBD2. The germline V gene has CDR1 MGHRA and CDR2 YSYEKL. Trimming cost V 4 bases and J 2 bases; bases outside gene matches: 12. This CDR3 is built from 18 residues. As DNA, the CDR3 is TGCGCCAGCAGCCCCCTGAGGGGTGCGGGGGGGCCCTACAATGAGCAGTTCTTC. It is translated as CASSPLRGAGGPYNEQFF.

This clone has only a few counts. The chain is built from TRBV25-1 and TRBJ2-3; 7 bases fit TRBD2. The CDR3 is 16 amino acids. V dropped 1 base and J dropped 5; count of bases not matched to a gene: 9. Germline V gene data show CDR1 as MGHDK and CDR2 as SYGVNS. The CDR3 loop reads CASSESSRELLDTQYF. CDR3 sequence (DNA): TGTGCCAGCAGTGAATCTTCGCGGGAGTTATTAGATACGCAGTATTTT.

The chain uses TRBV4-2 and TRBJ2-1; TRBD2 matches at 14 bases. The CDR3 totals 16 residues. CDR1 is LGHNA and CDR2 is YNFKEQ in the germline V gene. V lost 3 bases to trimming and J lost 5 bases; unmatched junction nucleotides: 3. The CDR3 protein is CASSQGLAGANNEQFF. The CDR3 nucleotides are TGTGCCAGCAGCCAGGGACTAGCGGGGGCCAACAATGAGCAGTTCTTC.

The rearrangement joins TRBV14 to TRBJ1-5; D might be TRBD1 (5 bases). This CDR3 region has 13 residues. Trimming removed 3 bases at V and 11 bases at J, with 14 bases between. Germline CDR1 and CDR2: SGHDN and FVKESK. CDR3 nucleotides: TGTGCCAGCAGCCAGGACGGGGAAGGGGCCCAGCATTTT. It encodes CASSQDGEGAQHF.

This chain joins TRBV19 and TRBJ2-7; a possible D gene is TRBD2 (6 bases). The CDR3 length is 14 residues. Germline V CDR1 and CDR2: LNHDA, SQIVND (reference sequence). The V end lost 5 bases, the J end lost 3 bases, and 14 bases lay between the germline ends. The DNA for the CDR3 is TGTGCCAGTAGTCGCCGGGAGTGGGACTACGAGCAGTACTTC. Translating gives CASSRREWDYEQYF. Based on the CDR3 plus reference TRBV19 and TRBJ2-7, the full variable domain is DGGITQSPKYLFRKEGQNVTLSCEQNLNHDAMYWYRQDPGQGLRLIYYSQIVNDFQKGDIAEGYSVSREKKESFPLTVTSAQKNPTAFYLCASSRREWDYEQYFGPGTRLTVT.

The chain has TRBV5-1 and TRBJ1-1, with a possible D match to TRBD1 (6 bases). This CDR3 region has 17 residues. From germline, CDR1 is SGHRS and CDR2 YFSETQ. The V gene lost 3 bases and the J gene lost 0 bases, with 18 bases spanning the gap. The CDR3 reads CASSWKASGHLNTEAFF. DNA of the CDR3: TGCGCCAGCAGCTGGAAGGCCTCGGGACACCTGAACACTGAAGCTTTCTTT.

The chain couples TRBV4-2 to TRBJ1-5; D remains ambiguous. CDR3 length equals 14 residues. Trimming took off 1 base at V and 6 bases at J, with 10 bases between the two ends. Germline-derived CDR1 and CDR2 are LGHNA and YNFKEQ. Here the CDR3 DNA reads TGTGCCAGCAGCCAAGGTGTAGGGCGTCAGCCCCAGCATTTT. Protein sequence: CASSQGVGRQPQHF.

V is TRBV5-1 and J is TRBJ1-4; TRBD1 is a possible D gene (5 bases). This CDR3 comprises 14 residues. With 5 bases removed from V and 0 bases from J, the gap between germline ends came to 8 bases. Germline values: CDR1 SGHRS, CDR2 YFSETQ. The CDR3 DNA follows: TGCGCCAGCAGGGGGGAGGCAACTAATGAAAAACTGTTTTTT. Translation: CASRGEATNEKLFF.

This clone was seen a single time. The CDR3 nucleotides are TGTGCCTGGAGTGTAGGGAGGAAGAGGGGCGGCTACACCTTC. Its protein is CAWSVGRKRGGYTF. The J gene is TRBJ1-2, the V gene TRBV30; possibly TRBD1 for D (5 bases). The CDR3 has 14 residues. The germline V and J ends were trimmed by 0 bases and 8 bases, with 16 bases remaining between them. Germline V gene sequence: CDR1 GTSNPN, CDR2 SVGIG (reference sequence).